The 14 T cell receptor beta chains below come from one sample, sequenced in a study of CD8+ T cells in alopecia areata. Extracted RNA was reverse transcribed, and the resulting cDNA served as sequencing template. Assay used: immunoSEQ multiplex PCR; TCRdb lists only in-frame clones, some missing. Among about 250,000 clones listed, approximately 60% were seen once. Stated treatment: oral pan-JAK inhibitor, 5-10 mg twice daily. The input for sequencing was CD4+ T cells sorted from blood, taken at week 52, from a patient treated with tofacitinib. Receptor source: a human donor with alopecia areata.

This clone turned up a few times. CDR3: CAWRGVLTEAFF. The CDR3 DNA sequence: TGTGCCTGGAGGGGGGTGCTCACTGAAGCTTTCTTT. The rearrangement links TRBV30 to TRBJ1-1; a possible D gene is TRBD1 (5 bases). The CDR3 totals 12 residues. The germline CDR1 and CDR2 sequences are GTSNPN and SVGIG (reference sequence). Trimming cost V 3 bases and J 4 bases, with 9 bases left between them.

This clone was seen a handful of times. V usage is TRBV27 and J usage is TRBJ2-1; D is possibly TRBD1 (5 bases). Trimming cost V 4 bases and J 7 bases, with 17 bases left between them. CDR3 size: 15 residues. From germline, CDR1 is MNHEY and CDR2 SMNVEV (reference sequence). CDR3 region: CASSSGAVPANEQFF. CDR3 DNA: TGTGCCAGCAGTTCTGGGGCAGTGCCCGCTAATGAGCAGTTCTTC.

This chain joins TRBV12-5 and TRBJ2-7, with a weak D call TRBD2 (5 bases). Germline CDR1 reads LGHNT; CDR2 reads FRNRAP. The CDR3 loop spans 16 amino acids. The V end lost 0 bases, the J end lost 4 bases, and 16 bases lay between the germline ends. The CDR3 reads CASGLVQRSEKYEQYF. The CDR3, as DNA: TGTGCTAGTGGTTTGGTCCAGCGGAGCGAGAAATACGAGCAGTACTTC.

The chain recombines TRBV4-1 with TRBJ2-2; 11 nucleotides match TRBD1. CDR3 length equals 15 residues. J lost 5 bases, V lost 5 bases, and 4 bases had no gene match. Germline assignment: CDR1 MGHRA and CDR2 YSYEKL. CDR3 loop: CASSNRDRGTGELFF. CDR3 DNA: TGCGCCAGCAGCAACCGGGACAGGGGGACCGGGGAGCTGTTTTTT.

This clone showed up just a few times. The rearrangement uses TRBV5-1 and TRBJ1-5; maybe TRBD1 (6 bases). Trimming took 4 bases from V and 3 from J, leaving 14 bases between them. The CDR3 length is 15 residues. The germline gives CDR1 SGHRS, CDR2 YFSETQ. The DNA for the CDR3 is TGCGCCAGCAGCAAGGGTGGGGACAACAATCAGCCCCAGCATTTT. It specifies CASSKGGDNNQPQHF.

The chain employs TRBV13 and TRBJ1-6; 8 bases match TRBD1. This CDR3 has 17 amino acids. The germline V gene encodes CDR1 PRHDT and CDR2 FYEKMQ (reference sequence). Trimming cost V 0 bases and J 9 bases; bases outside gene matches: 10. The chain's CDR3 is CASSLGRGQDLGSPLHF. In DNA, the CDR3 is TGTGCCAGCAGCTTAGGCCGGGGACAGGATTTAGGTTCACCCCTCCACTTT.

This rearrangement joins TRBV30 to TRBJ1-1; TRBD1 might be the D (5 bases). From germline, CDR1 is GTSNPN and CDR2 SVGIG (reference sequence). The CDR3 covers 14 residues. Trimming cost V 3 bases and J 1 base, with 12 bases left between them. CDR3 loop: CAWRQGVRNTEAFF. The CDR3 DNA follows: TGTGCCTGGAGGCAGGGCGTTAGGAACACTGAAGCTTTCTTT.

The V and J genes are TRBV6-5 and TRBJ2-5; maybe TRBD2 (6 bases). Between the trimmed V and J ends, which lost 5 bases and 6 bases, there was a span of 16 bases. CDR1 and CDR2 (germline): MNHEY, SVGAGI. CDR3 size: 14 residues. CDR3 amino acids: CASSTRGRAKTQYF. CDR3 DNA: TGTGCCAGCAGTACGCGGGGCAGAGCGAAGACCCAGTACTTC.

As to this clone: The junction differs from germline at one of its ends, possibly a read error. The V and J genes are TRBV7-7 and TRBJ1-1, with D perhaps TRBD1 (6 bases). CDR1 is SSHAT and CDR2 is FNYEAQ in the germline V gene (reference sequence). This CDR3 is built from 19 residues. CDR3 residues: CASSLSPHGGPTGDTEAFF. DNA of the CDR3: TGTGCTAGCAGCTTATCGCCACACGGGGGTCCGACAGGAGACACTGAAGCTTTCTTT.

Here the CDR3 reads CASSAPAGTGGTDTQYF. The CDR3 DNA is TGCGCCAGCAGCGCCCCCGCCGGGACAGGGGGCACAGATACGCAGTATTTT. The V and J genes are TRBV5-1 and TRBJ2-3, with 10 nucleotides matching TRBD1. This CDR3 is 17 amino acids long. Trimming removed 4 bases from V and 1 base from J; junction bases left unmatched: 9. Germline V lookup: CDR1 SGHRS, CDR2 YFSETQ.

The rearrangement links TRBV6-5 to TRBJ1-2, with D uncertain. The germline V gene has CDR1 MNHEY and CDR2 SVGAGI. The V gene lost 0 bases and the J gene lost 4 bases, with 15 bases spanning the gap. This CDR3 spans 16 amino acids. The CDR3, as DNA: TGTGCCAGCAGTTACTCCCCGGGCCCCCCCGGCTATGGCTACACCTTC. This translates into CASSYSPGPPGYGYTF.

As for this clone: Since a much larger clone is just one base distant, this may be a read error. The chain recombines TRBV5-4 with TRBJ2-5; D not certain. The V end was cut by 0 bases, the J end by 0 bases, with 0 bases between. CDR1 is SGHNT, CDR2 YYREEE, per germline (reference sequence). This CDR3 contains 12 residues. CDR3 sequence (DNA): TGTGCCAGCAGCTTGGACCAAGAGACCCAGTACTTC. It yields the protein CASSLDQETQYF.

The V gene is TRBV30, the J gene TRBJ1-2; no clear D. CDR1 GTSNPN and CDR2 SVGIG come from the germline V gene (reference sequence). This CDR3 is 13 amino acids long. Trimming pared 7 bases from V and 8 bases from J, leaving 20 bases between. CDR3 region: CASTVGKTGGYTF. Here the CDR3 DNA reads TGTGCCTCGACGGTTGGGAAAACGGGAGGCTACACCTTC. The full variable domain, completed using reference TRBV30 and TRBJ1-2, is SQTIHQWPATLVQPVGSPLSLECTVEGTSNPNLYWYRQAAGRGLQLLFYSVGIGQISSEVPQNLSASRPQDRQFILSSKKLLLSDSGFYLCASTVGKTGGYTFGSGTRLTVV.

V usage is TRBV9 and J usage is TRBJ2-2, with a weak D call TRBD2 (5 bases). The CDR3 contains 14 residues. V was clipped by 0 bases and J by 7 bases, with 10 bases between them. CDR1 is SGDLS, CDR2 YYNGEE, per germline. CDR3 coding DNA: TGTGCCAGCAGCGTAGGAGGGCTGGGCGGGGAGCTGTTTTTT. It codes for CASSVGGLGGELFF.